Following are 17 T cell receptor beta chains from one sample sequenced in a study of shared clonotypes between healthy human individuals. This table comes from immunoSEQ multiplex PCR, and its TCRdb copy is limited to in-frame clones, with some not included. The profile shows more than 2 million clones, roughly 94% of them singletons. What was sequenced was naive CD4+ T cells sorted from blood. Subset reported: CD45RA+ positively selected. Receptors originate from a man aged 18 to 30 in good health.

The V and J genes are TRBV28 and TRBJ2-3; either TRBD1 or TRBD2 may supply D (6 bases each). This CDR3 contains 15 residues. V lost 2 bases to trimming and J lost 1 base, with 10 bases between them. Germline V CDR1 and CDR2: MDHEN, SYDVKM. The chain's CDR3 is CASSLRGAGTDTQYF. The CDR3 DNA follows: TGTGCCAGCAGTTTAAGGGGGGCCGGCACAGATACGCAGTATTTT.

A single count supports this clone. The chain combines TRBV19 with TRBJ1-5; 7 positions match TRBD1. V dropped 5 bases and J dropped 7; count of bases not matched to a gene: 14. Germline values: CDR1 LNHDA, CDR2 SQIVND (reference sequence). CDR3 length equals 16 residues. Here the CDR3 reads CASSPRTGVSVQPQHF. Here the CDR3 DNA reads TGTGCCAGTAGTCCAAGGACAGGCGTCTCTGTACAGCCCCAGCATTTT. Together with reference TRBV19 and TRBJ1-5, the CDR3 gives the full variable domain: DGGITQSPKYLFRKEGQNVTLSCEQNLNHDAMYWYRQDPGQGLRLIYYSQIVNDFQKGDIAEGYSVSREKKESFPLTVTSAQKNPTAFYLCASSPRTGVSVQPQHFGDGTRLSIL.

With regard to this clone: Mismatch with germline at one junction end may stem from a read error. V gene TRBV28 combines with J gene TRBJ2-7; D is undetermined. Germline values: CDR1 MDHEN, CDR2 SYDVKM. CDR3 size: 14 residues. Written as DNA, the CDR3 is TGTACCAGCAGTTCAGGTTCTGGGCGATACGAGCAGTACTTC. It codes for CTSSSGSGRYEQYF.

Points on this clone: In the same sample, other DNA sequences code for this CDR3. The V and J genes are TRBV13 and TRBJ2-3, with D hard to call. The CDR3 is 14 residues long. From germline, CDR1 is PRHDT and CDR2 FYEKMQ (reference sequence). Deletions cut 2 bases from V and 1 base from J, with 7 bases between. The CDR3 region has the DNA TGTGCCAGCAGCTTACGGCAGGGCACAGATACGCAGTATTTT. It is translated as CASSLRQGTDTQYF.

V and J are TRBV5-8 and TRBJ1-1; TRBD1 matches 9 bases. Germline V gene sequence: CDR1 SGHTS, CDR2 YDEGEE. The CDR3 is made up of 18 amino acids. V was clipped by 1 base and J by 0 bases; unmatched bases: 10. CDR3 nucleotides: TGTGCCAGCAGCTTGCTGTTTGACAGGGGGGTGATGAACACTGAAGCTTTCTTT. It encodes CASSLLFDRGVMNTEAFF.

The V call is TRBV30, the J call TRBJ2-2; D is undetermined. The CDR3 extends over 15 amino acids. The V gene's germline CDR1 is GTSNPN and CDR2 SVGIG (reference sequence). V lost 2 bases, J lost 2 bases, and 12 bases lay in between. CDR3 sequence (DNA): TGTGCCTGGAGTCGACGCGGTTTAAACACCGGGGAGCTGTTTTTT. Protein: CAWSRRGLNTGELFF.

V is TRBV19 and J is TRBJ1-1; 7 bases match TRBD1. V shed 3 bases, J shed 4 bases, and the junction held 8 bases outside the gene matches. Germline CDR1 and CDR2: LNHDA and SQIVND (reference sequence). This CDR3 region has 15 residues. The CDR3 region is CASSITPGTATEAFF. CDR3 coding DNA: TGTGCCAGTAGTATCACCCCCGGGACAGCCACTGAAGCTTTCTTT.

This chain uses TRBV9 with TRBJ1-4; the D is unclear. V shed 4 bases and J shed 4 bases, with 11 bases lying between them. Germline V gene lookup returns CDR1 SGDLS and CDR2 YYNGEE. There are 14 residues in the CDR3. The CDR3 is CASSTPGGNEKLFF. The CDR3, as DNA: TGTGCCAGCAGCACACCCGGTGGTAATGAAAAACTGTTTTTT.

The rearrangement joins TRBV5-4 to TRBJ1-2; D uncertain. Germline V gives CDR1 SGHNT, CDR2 YYREEE (reference sequence). The CDR3 spans 12 residues. V dropped 3 bases and J dropped 8 bases, with 11 bases sitting between them. The CDR3 DNA reads TGTGCCAGCAGCTCTCCGGGCGGAGGCTACACCTTC. Residues: CASSSPGGGYTF.

This clone was recorded only once. The chain's CDR3 is CASIGLNTGELFF. For the CDR3, the DNA is TGCGCCAGCATAGGTCTGAACACCGGGGAGCTGTTTTTT. The chain joins TRBV5-1 to TRBJ2-2; D not certain. Trimming pared 6 bases from V and 1 base from J, leaving 7 bases between. There are 13 residues in the CDR3. The germline V gene encodes CDR1 SGHRS and CDR2 YFSETQ.

The chain employs TRBV11-2 and TRBJ2-1; TRBD2 agrees at 13 bases. This CDR3 has 16 residues. The germline CDR1 and CDR2 sequences are SGHAT and FQNNGV. V gave up 5 bases and J gave up 7 bases; unmatched junction bases: 8. The CDR3 sequence: CASSLKLAGGPNEQFF. The DNA for the CDR3 is TGTGCCAGCAGCCTGAAACTAGCGGGGGGGCCGAATGAGCAGTTCTTC.

V usage is TRBV19 and J usage is TRBJ2-1; 10 nucleotides match TRBD1. V lost 4 bases to trimming and J lost 5 bases; unmatched junction nucleotides: 5. The germline V gene has CDR1 LNHDA and CDR2 SQIVND (reference sequence). The CDR3 covers 15 residues. The CDR3: CASSRGTGANNEQFF. The DNA of the CDR3 is TGTGCCAGTAGTAGGGGGACAGGGGCGAACAATGAGCAGTTCTTC.

V gene TRBV5-1 combines with J gene TRBJ1-4; D not resolved. The CDR3 is made up of 14 amino acids. Germline V gene sequence: CDR1 SGHRS, CDR2 YFSETQ. With 0 bases removed from V and 5 bases from J, the gap between germline ends came to 8 bases. This CDR3 is CASSLGGVNEKLFF. CDR3 sequence (DNA): TGCGCCAGCAGCTTGGGCGGTGTAAATGAAAAACTGTTTTTT.

The V call is TRBV10-3, the J call TRBJ1-1; 7 positions agree with TRBD1. The germline V gene encodes CDR1 ENHRY and CDR2 SYGVKD. Trimming at V came to 6 bases and at J to 1 base, leaving 11 bases not matched to a gene. The CDR3 sequence is 16 residues long. The CDR3 nucleotides read TGTGCCATCAGAACAGGGGAAATAAAAGGGAACACTGAAGCTTTCTTT. It encodes CAIRTGEIKGNTEAFF.

The chain uses TRBV11-3 and TRBJ2-3, with no clear D. The V end lost 5 bases, the J end lost 2 bases, and 17 bases lay between the germline ends. The germline V gene encodes CDR1 SGHNT and CDR2 YENEEA. CDR3 length equals 16 residues. In DNA form, the CDR3 reads TGTGCCAGCAGCCCCGACCTGGGTAGATTCACAGATACGCAGTATTTT. It translates to CASSPDLGRFTDTQYF. The variable domain in full, completed from reference TRBV11-3 and TRBJ2-3, reads EAGVVQSPRYKIIEKKQPVAFWCNPISGHNTLYWYLQNLGQGPELLIRYENEEAVDDSQLPKDRFSAERLKGVDSTLKIQPAELGDSAVYLCASSPDLGRFTDTQYFGPGTRLTVL.

The chain is built from TRBV6-5 and TRBJ1-6; TRBD1 matches at 9 bases. The CDR3 is 15 residues long. The V gene's germline CDR1 is MNHEY and CDR2 SVGAGI. V was clipped by 5 bases and J by 6 bases; unmatched bases: 5. The chain's CDR3 is CASSVGQGFNSPLHF. The CDR3 region has the DNA TGTGCCAGCAGTGTCGGACAGGGGTTTAATTCACCCCTCCACTTT.

Points on this clone: A read error may account for a junction end that differs from germline. The CDR3 loop reads CASSLGPGLEQYF. The CDR3 DNA reads TGTGCTAGCAGCTTAGGTCCGGGGTTGGAGCAGTACTTC. V usage is TRBV7-7 and J usage is TRBJ2-7, with D perhaps TRBD2 (5 bases). CDR1 and CDR2 from the germline V gene are SSHAT and FNYEAQ (reference sequence). The CDR3 runs to 13 residues.